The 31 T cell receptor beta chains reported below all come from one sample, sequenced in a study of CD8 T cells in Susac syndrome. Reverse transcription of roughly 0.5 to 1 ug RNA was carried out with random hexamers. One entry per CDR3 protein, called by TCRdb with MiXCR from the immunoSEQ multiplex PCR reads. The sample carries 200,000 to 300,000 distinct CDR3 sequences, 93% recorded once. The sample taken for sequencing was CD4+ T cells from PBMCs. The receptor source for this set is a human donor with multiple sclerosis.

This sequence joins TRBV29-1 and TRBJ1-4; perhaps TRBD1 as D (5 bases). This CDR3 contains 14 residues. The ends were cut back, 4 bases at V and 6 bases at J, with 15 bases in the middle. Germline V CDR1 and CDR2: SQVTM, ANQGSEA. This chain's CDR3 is CSVVVGTADEKLFF. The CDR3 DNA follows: TGCAGCGTTGTGGTTGGGACGGCGGATGAAAAACTGTTTTTT.

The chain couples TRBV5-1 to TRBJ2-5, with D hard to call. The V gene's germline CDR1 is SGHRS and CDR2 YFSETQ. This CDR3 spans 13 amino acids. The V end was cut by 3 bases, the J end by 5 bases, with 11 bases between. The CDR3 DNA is TGCGCCAGCAGCTCCCCTGCCCGGGAGACCCAGTACTTC. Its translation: CASSSPARETQYF.

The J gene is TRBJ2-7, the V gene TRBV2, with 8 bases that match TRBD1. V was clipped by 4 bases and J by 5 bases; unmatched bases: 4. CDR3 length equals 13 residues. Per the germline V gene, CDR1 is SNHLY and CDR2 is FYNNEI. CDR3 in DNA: TGTGCCAGCAGTGTGGACAGGGCCCACGAGCAGTACGTC. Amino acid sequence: CASSVDRAHEQYV.

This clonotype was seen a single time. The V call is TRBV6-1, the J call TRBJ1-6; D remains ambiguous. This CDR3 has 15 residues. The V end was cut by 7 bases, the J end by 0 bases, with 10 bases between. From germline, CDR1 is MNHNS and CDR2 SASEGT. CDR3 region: CASIGWSSYNSPLHF. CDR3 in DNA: TGTGCCAGCATCGGGTGGAGCTCCTATAATTCACCCCTCCACTTT.

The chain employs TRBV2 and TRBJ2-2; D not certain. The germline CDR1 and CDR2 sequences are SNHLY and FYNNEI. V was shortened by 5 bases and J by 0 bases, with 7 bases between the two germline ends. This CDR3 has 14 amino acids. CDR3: CASSRGTNTGELFF. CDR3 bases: TGTGCCAGCAGTCGTGGGACGAACACCGGGGAGCTGTTTTTT.

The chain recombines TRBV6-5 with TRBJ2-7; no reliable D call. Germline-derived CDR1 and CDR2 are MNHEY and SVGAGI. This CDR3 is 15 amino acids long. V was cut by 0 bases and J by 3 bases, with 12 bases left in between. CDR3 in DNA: TGTGCCAGCAGTTACTCTGGCGCTAGAGGCTACGAGCAGTACTTC. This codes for CASSYSGARGYEQYF.

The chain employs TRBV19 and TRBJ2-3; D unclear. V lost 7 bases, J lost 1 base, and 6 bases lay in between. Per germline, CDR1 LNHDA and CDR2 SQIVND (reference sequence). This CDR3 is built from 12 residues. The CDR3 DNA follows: TGTGCCAGTACCCCCCGCACAGATACGCAGTATTTT. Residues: CASTPRTDTQYF.

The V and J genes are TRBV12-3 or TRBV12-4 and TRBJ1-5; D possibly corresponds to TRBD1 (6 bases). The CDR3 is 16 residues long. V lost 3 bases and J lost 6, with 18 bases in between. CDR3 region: CASSFLSIGGGQPQHF. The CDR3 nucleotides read TGTGCCAGCAGTTTTCTATCGATCGGAGGGGGTCAGCCCCAGCATTTT.

The CDR3: CAWSQTGVNQPQHF. The CDR3 DNA reads TGTGCCTGGAGTCAGACAGGGGTTAATCAGCCCCAGCATTTT. The chain links TRBV30 to TRBJ1-5; 8 bases line up with TRBD1. Trimming cost V 2 bases and J 4 bases; bases outside gene matches: 4. This CDR3 is 14 amino acids long. From germline, CDR1 is GTSNPN and CDR2 SVGIG (reference sequence).

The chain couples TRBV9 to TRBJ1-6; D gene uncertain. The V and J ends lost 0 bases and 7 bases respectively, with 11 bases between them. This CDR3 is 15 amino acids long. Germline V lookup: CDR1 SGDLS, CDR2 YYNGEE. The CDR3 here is CASSVGQDSNSPLHF. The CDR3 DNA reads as TGTGCCAGCAGCGTAGGCCAGGACTCCAATTCACCCCTCCACTTT.

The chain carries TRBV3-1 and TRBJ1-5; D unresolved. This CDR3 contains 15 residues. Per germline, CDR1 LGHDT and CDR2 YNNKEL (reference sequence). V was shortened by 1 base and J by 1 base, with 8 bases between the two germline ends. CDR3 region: CASSQVPGSNQPQHF. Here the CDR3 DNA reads TGTGCCAGCAGCCAAGTTCCGGGAAGCAATCAGCCCCAGCATTTT.

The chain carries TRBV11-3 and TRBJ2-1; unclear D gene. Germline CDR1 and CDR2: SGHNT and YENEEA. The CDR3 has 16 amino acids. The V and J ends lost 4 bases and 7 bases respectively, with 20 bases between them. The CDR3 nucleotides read TGTGCCAGCAGCTGGCGGACCGGAAAGGTGGGAAATGAGCAGTTCTTC. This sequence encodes CASSWRTGKVGNEQFF.

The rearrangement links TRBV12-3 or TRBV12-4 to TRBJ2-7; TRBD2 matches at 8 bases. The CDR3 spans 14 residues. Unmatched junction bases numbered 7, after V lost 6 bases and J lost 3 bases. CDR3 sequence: CASRKRGPNYEQYF. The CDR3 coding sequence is TGTGCCAGCAGGAAGCGGGGGCCCAACTACGAGCAGTACTTC.

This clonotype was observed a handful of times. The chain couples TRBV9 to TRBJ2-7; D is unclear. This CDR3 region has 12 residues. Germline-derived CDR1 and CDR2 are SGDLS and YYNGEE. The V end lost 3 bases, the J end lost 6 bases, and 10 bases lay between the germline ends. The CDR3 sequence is CASSDTPLEQYV. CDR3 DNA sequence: TGTGCCAGCAGCGATACACCTCTCGAGCAGTACGTC.

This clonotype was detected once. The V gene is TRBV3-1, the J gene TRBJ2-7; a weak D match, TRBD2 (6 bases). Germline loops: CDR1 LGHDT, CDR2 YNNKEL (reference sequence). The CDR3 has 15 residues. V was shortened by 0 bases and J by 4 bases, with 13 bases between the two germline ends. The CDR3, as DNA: TGTGCCAGCAGCCAAGAGGGCGGGGCGGGGTACGAGCAGTACTTC. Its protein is CASSQEGGAGYEQYF.

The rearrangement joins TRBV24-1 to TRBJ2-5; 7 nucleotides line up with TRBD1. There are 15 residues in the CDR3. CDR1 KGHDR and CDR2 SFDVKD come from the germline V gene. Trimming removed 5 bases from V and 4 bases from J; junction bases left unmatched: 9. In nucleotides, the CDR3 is TGTGCCACCAGTGGTACCACAGGGGAAGGAGAGACCCAGTACTTC. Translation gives CATSGTTGEGETQYF.

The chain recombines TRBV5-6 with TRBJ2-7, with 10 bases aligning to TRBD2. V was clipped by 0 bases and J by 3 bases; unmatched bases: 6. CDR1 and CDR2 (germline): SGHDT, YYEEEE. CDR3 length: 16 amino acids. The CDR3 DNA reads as TGTGCCAGCAGCTTGGCCTCTAGCGGGAGCTTCTACGAGCAGTACGTC. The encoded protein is CASSLASSGSFYEQYV.

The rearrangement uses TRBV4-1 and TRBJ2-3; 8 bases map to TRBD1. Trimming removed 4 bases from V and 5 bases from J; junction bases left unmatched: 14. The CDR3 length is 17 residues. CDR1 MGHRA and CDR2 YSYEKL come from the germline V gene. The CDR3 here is CASSPAGYRGSLDTQYF. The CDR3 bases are TGCGCCAGCAGCCCCGCAGGCTACAGGGGGAGTCTAGATACGCAGTATTTT.

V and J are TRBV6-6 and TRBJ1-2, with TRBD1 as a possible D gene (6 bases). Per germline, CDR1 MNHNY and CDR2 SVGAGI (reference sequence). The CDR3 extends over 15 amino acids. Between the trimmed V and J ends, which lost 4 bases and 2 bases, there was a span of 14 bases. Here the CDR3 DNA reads TGTGCCAGCAGTTTACAGACAGGTGCGAACTATGGCTACACCTTC. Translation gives CASSLQTGANYGYTF.

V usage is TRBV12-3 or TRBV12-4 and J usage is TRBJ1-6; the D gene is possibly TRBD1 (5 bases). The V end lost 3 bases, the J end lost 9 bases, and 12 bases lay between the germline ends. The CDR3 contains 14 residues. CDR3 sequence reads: CASSFWGQPSPLHF. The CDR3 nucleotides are TGTGCCAGCAGTTTCTGGGGCCAACCTTCACCCCTCCACTTT.

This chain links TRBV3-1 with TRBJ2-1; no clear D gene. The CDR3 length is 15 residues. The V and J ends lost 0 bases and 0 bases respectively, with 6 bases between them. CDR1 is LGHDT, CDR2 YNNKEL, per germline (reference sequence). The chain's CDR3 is CASSQDTASYNEQFF. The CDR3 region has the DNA TGTGCCAGCAGCCAAGATACGGCCTCCTACAATGAGCAGTTCTTC.

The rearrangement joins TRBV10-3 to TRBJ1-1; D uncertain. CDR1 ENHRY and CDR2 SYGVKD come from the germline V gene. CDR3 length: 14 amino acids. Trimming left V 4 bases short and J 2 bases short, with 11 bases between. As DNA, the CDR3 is TGTGCCATCAGTGGCCTCGGGCTTAACACTGAAGCTTTCTTT. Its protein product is CAISGLGLNTEAFF.

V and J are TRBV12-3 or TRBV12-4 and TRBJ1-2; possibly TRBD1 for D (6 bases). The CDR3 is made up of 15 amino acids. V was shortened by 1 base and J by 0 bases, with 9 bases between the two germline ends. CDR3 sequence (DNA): TGTGCCAGCAGTTTAGGGGGGGCAGCTAACTATGGCTACACCTTC. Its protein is CASSLGGAANYGYTF.

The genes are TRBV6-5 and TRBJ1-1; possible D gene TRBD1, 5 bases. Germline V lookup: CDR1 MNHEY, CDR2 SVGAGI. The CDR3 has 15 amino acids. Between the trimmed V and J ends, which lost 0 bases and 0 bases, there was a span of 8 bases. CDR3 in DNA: TGTGCCAGCAGTTACTCGGCAGGGATGAACACTGAAGCTTTCTTT. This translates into CASSYSAGMNTEAFF.

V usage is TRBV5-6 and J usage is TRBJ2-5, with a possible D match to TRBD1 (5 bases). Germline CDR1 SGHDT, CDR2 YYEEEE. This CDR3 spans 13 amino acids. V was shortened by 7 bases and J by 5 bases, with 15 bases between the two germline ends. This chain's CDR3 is CASANRFRETQYF. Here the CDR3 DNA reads TGTGCCAGCGCAAACAGGTTTCGGGAGACCCAGTACTTC.

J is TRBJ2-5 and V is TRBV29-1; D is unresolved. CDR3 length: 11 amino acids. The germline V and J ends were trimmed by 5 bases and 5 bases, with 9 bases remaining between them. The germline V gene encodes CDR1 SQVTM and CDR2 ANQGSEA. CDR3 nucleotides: TGCAGCGTTCATGCCGCGGAGACCCAGTACTTC. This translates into CSVHAAETQYF.

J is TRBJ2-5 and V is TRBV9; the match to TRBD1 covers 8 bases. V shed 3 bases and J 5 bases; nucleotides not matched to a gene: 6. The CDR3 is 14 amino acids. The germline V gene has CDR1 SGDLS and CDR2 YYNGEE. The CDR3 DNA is TGTGCCAGCAGCGGACCAGGGGGCGCCGAGACCCAGTACTTC. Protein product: CASSGPGGAETQYF.

Written as DNA, the CDR3 is TGTGCCAGCATTCGCATGACCAGAAGCTCCTACAATGAGCAGTTCTTC. This translates into CASIRMTRSSYNEQFF. This chain connects TRBV6-6 to TRBJ2-1; no definite D call. The length of the CDR3 is 16 residues. The V end lost 7 bases, the J end lost 0 bases, and 16 bases lay between the germline ends. The germline V gene encodes CDR1 MNHNY and CDR2 SVGAGI (reference sequence).

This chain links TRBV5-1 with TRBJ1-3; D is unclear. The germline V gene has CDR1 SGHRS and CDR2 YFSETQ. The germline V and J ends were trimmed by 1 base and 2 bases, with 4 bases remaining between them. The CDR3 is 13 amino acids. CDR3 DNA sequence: TGCGCCAGCAGCTTGCCGACTGGAAACACCATATATTTT. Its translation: CASSLPTGNTIYF.

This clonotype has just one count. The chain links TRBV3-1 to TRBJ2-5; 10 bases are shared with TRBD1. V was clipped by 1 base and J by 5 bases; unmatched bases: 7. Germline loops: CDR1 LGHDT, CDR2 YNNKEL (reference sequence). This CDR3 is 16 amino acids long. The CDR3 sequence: CASSQGGGQGEETQYF. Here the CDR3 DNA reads TGTGCCAGCAGCCAAGGGGGCGGACAGGGGGAGGAGACCCAGTACTTC.

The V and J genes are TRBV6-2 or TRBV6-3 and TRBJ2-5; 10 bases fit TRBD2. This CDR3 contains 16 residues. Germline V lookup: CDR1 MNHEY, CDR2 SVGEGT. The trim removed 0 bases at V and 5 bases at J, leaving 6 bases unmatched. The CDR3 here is CASSYSLAGVGETQYF. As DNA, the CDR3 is TGTGCCAGCAGTTACTCGCTAGCGGGAGTTGGGGAGACCCAGTACTTC.